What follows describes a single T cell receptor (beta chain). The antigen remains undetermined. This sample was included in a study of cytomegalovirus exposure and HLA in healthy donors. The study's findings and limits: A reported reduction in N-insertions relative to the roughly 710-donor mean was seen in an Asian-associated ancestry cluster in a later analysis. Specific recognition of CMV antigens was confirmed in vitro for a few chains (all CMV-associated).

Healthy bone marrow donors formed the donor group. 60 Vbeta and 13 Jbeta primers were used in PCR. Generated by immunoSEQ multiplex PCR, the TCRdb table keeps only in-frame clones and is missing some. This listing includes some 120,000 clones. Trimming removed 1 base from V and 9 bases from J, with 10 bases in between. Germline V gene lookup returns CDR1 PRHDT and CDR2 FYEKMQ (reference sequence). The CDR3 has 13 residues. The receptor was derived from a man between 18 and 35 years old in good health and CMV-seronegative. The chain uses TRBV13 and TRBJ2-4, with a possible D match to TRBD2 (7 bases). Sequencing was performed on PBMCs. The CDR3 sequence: CASSLDREGIQYF. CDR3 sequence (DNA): TGTGCCAGCAGCTTAGACAGGGAGGGCATTCAGTACTTC.